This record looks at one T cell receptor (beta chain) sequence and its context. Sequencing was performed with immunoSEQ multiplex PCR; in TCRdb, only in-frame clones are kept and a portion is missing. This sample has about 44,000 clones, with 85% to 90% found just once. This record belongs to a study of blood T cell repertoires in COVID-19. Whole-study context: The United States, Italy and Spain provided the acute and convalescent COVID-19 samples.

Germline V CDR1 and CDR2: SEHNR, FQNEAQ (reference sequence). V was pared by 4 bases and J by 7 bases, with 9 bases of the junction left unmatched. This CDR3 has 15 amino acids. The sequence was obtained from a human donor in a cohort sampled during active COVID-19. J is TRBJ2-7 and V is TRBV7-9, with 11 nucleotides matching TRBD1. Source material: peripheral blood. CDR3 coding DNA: TGTGCCAGCAGCTCCCGGACAGGGGGCGCGGGTGAGCAGTACTTC. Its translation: CASSSRTGGAGEQYF.